This TCR beta chain derives from a study of blood T cell repertoires in COVID-19. Some clones are missing from TCRdb's copy, which holds only in-frame ones; the method was immunoSEQ multiplex PCR. In the table there are approximately 270,000 clones, approximately 86% of which are singletons. Germline V gene lookup returns CDR1 LGHDT and CDR2 YNNKEL (reference sequence). The CDR3 spans 15 residues. V dropped 1 base and J dropped 0 bases, with 9 bases sitting between them. This chain uses TRBV3-1 (or the pseudogene TRBV3-2) with TRBJ1-1, with D hard to call. The sequence was obtained from a human donor with COVID-19, enrolled during active disease. The donor label of this sample is uncertain. Material: peripheral blood. This CDR3 reads CASSQASTMNTEAFF. In DNA, the CDR3 is TGTGCCAGCAGCCAAGCATCGACTATGAACACTGAAGCTTTCTTT.